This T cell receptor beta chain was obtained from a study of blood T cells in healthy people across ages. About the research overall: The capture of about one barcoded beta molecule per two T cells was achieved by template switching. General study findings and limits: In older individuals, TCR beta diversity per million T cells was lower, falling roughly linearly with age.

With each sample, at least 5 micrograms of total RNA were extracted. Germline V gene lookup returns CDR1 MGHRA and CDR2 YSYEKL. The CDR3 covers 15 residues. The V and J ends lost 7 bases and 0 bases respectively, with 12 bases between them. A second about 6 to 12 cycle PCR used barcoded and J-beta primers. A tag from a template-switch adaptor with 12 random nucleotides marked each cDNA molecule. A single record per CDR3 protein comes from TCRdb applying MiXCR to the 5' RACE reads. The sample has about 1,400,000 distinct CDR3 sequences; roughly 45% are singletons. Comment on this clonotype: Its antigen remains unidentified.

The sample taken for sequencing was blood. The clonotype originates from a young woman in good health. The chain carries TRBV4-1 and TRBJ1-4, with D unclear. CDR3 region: CASTKRAATNEKLFF. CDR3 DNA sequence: TGCGCCAGCACCAAGAGGGCGGCAACTAATGAAAAACTGTTTTTT.